The 23 T cell receptor beta chains below all came from one sample that was sequenced in a study of CD8+CD57+ T cells in acquired aplastic anemia (dated by TCRdb to the late 2010s). The instrument was an Illumina HiSeq 2000. Profiling of TCR beta VDJ combinations and CDR3 sequences used genomic DNA as the template. The public sequencing data were trimmed at Q25 with fastp and processed into clonotypes with MiXCR by TCRdb, which kept only in-frame beta chains. Every CDR3 protein is listed once, alongside the most common genes and DNA of its rows. The sample profile shows 160,000 or so distinct CDR3 sequences; 70% to 80% of them were found once. Clones ranked in the top ten supply 40% to 60% of the sample. Flow cytometry had shown CD8+CD57+ cell expansion in the patients selected for sequencing. Sample: sorted CD4+, CD8+, or CD8+CD57+ T cells (not recorded which) from PBMCs. These receptors all stem from a human donor with aplastic anemia.

The chain carries TRBV3-1 and TRBJ2-5; 10 bases fit TRBD2. Germline lookup yields CDR1 LGHDT and CDR2 YNNKEL (reference sequence). CDR3 length: 14 amino acids. V shed 4 bases, J shed 4 bases, and the junction held 3 bases outside the gene matches. The CDR3 DNA sequence: TGTGCCAGCAGCCTGGGACTAGCGTCAGAGACCCAGTACTTC. Translation gives CASSLGLASETQYF.

The count of this clonotype is one. This sequence joins TRBV5-4 and TRBJ1-1; D remains ambiguous. CDR1 is SGHNT and CDR2 is YYREEE in the germline V gene (reference sequence). The CDR3 is 13 residues long. Trimming took off 5 bases at V and 6 bases at J, with 14 bases between the two ends. The CDR3 is CASSNRQDAEAFF. The CDR3 DNA reads TGTGCCAGCAGTAACAGACAAGACGCTGAAGCTTTCTTT.

This sequence joins TRBV7-9 and TRBJ2-3; possibly TRBD1 for D (6 bases). From germline, CDR1 is SEHNR and CDR2 FQNEAQ (reference sequence). The CDR3 has 12 amino acids. Between the trimmed V and J ends, which lost 1 base and 10 bases, there was a span of 9 bases. In DNA form, the CDR3 reads TGTGCCAGCAGCTTAGGTCAGGGGTCGCAGTATTTT. Its translation: CASSLGQGSQYF.

In regard to this clonotype: Compared with germline, one end of the junction differs, possibly owing to a read error. The chain carries TRBV7-7 and TRBJ2-5, with 9 bases matching TRBD2. CDR3 length equals 16 residues. The germline V gene encodes CDR1 SSHAT and CDR2 FNYEAQ (reference sequence). The CDR3 loop is CASSLRFSGGQETQYF. The CDR3 DNA reads TGTGCTAGCAGCCTACGCTTTAGCGGGGGACAAGAGACCCAGTACTTC.

This clonotype was seen repeatedly, ten times or more. This CDR3 reads CASSQTTENTGELFF. The CDR3 DNA sequence: TGTGCCAGCAGCCAGACGACAGAGAACACCGGGGAGCTGTTTTTT. The rearrangement links TRBV7-6 to TRBJ2-2; D is perhaps TRBD1 (5 bases). The CDR3 runs 15 residues. V was pared by 5 bases and J by 1 base, with 11 bases between. Germline loops: CDR1 SGHVS, CDR2 FNYEAQ.

This clonotype was detected ten times or more. This chain links TRBV5-1 with TRBJ1-2, with D perhaps TRBD1 (5 bases). V was cut by 6 bases and J by 4 bases, with 16 bases left in between. Germline CDR1 reads SGHRS; CDR2 reads YFSETQ. The CDR3 is made up of 14 amino acids. This CDR3 is CASKRGASTYGYTF. CDR3 DNA sequence: TGCGCCAGCAAGCGAGGGGCCAGTACCTATGGCTACACCTTC.

J is TRBJ2-5 and V is TRBV19; 7 bases line up with TRBD2. This CDR3 region has 16 residues. V dropped 6 bases and J dropped 5; count of bases not matched to a gene: 15. The germline V gene encodes CDR1 LNHDA and CDR2 SQIVND (reference sequence). The CDR3 nucleotides read TGTGCCAGTAGAACCCTAGCGGCAACTGGTGTGGAGACCCAGTACTTC. It is translated as CASRTLAATGVETQYF.

The genes are TRBV19 and TRBJ2-3; D is undetermined. The CDR3 length is 15 residues. Germline assignment: CDR1 LNHDA and CDR2 SQIVND (reference sequence). Trimming cost V 2 bases and J 0 bases, with 9 bases left between them. Here the CDR3 reads CASSIYPPSTDTQYF. CDR3 bases: TGTGCCAGTAGTATATATCCACCTAGCACAGATACGCAGTATTTT.

The genes are TRBV19 and TRBJ1-1, with TRBD1 identical over 9 bases. The germline V gene encodes CDR1 LNHDA and CDR2 SQIVND (reference sequence). CDR3 length: 13 residues. V dropped 11 bases and J dropped 6; count of bases not matched to a gene: 10. CDR3: CAAGGQGWAEAFF. The CDR3, as DNA: TGTGCCGCTGGGGGACAGGGCTGGGCTGAAGCTTTCTTT.

The chain joins TRBV20-1 to TRBJ2-7; 9 bases line up with TRBD1. Germline loops: CDR1 DFQATT, CDR2 SNEGSKA (reference sequence). V lost 6 bases, J lost 5 bases, and 8 bases stayed unmatched. CDR3 length: 13 amino acids. CDR3 in DNA: TGCAGTGCGTTACAGGGGGCGAGGGACGAGCAGTACTTC. Encoded protein: CSALQGARDEQYF.

This clonotype has ten or more counts. The rearrangement uses TRBV20-1 and TRBJ2-5, with 13 bases fitting TRBD2. The CDR3 covers 18 residues. The V gene's germline CDR1 is DFQATT and CDR2 SNEGSKA (reference sequence). The trim removed 1 base at V and 2 bases at J, leaving 10 bases unmatched. The CDR3 DNA follows: TGCAGTGCTAGAGGAGGGACTAGCGGGACCGAGGTACAAGAGACCCAGTACTTC. Translating gives CSARGGTSGTEVQETQYF.

The genes are TRBV24-1 and TRBJ2-1, with TRBD1 matching 8 bases. This CDR3 comprises 16 residues. Germline V CDR1 and CDR2: KGHDR, SFDVKD. V lost 3 bases, J lost 5 bases, and 8 bases stayed unmatched. CDR3 amino acids: CATSDENLGQDNEQFF. DNA of the CDR3: TGTGCCACCAGTGATGAGAACCTGGGACAGGACAATGAGCAGTTCTTC.

V usage is TRBV20-1 and J usage is TRBJ2-5; no firm D call. Between the trimmed V and J ends, which lost 3 bases and 3 bases, there was a span of 8 bases. The CDR3 covers 12 residues. CDR1 is DFQATT and CDR2 is SNEGSKA in the germline V gene (reference sequence). The CDR3 nucleotides are TGCAGTGCTAGCCCGGATAAAGAGACCCAGTACTTC. Its translation is CSASPDKETQYF.

The rearrangement links TRBV5-4 to TRBJ1-2; 7 positions agree with TRBD1. Per the germline V gene, CDR1 is SGHNT and CDR2 is YYREEE (reference sequence). The CDR3 consists of 16 residues. The V and J ends lost 2 bases and 8 bases, in that order; junction bases with no gene match: 15. The CDR3 nucleotides are TGTGCCAGCAGCTTCGGACAGGAGGCGGATCGTTACGGCTACACCTTC. It specifies CASSFGQEADRYGYTF.

This clonotype was detected many times. The genes are TRBV5-1 and TRBJ1-2, with TRBD1 matching over 7 bases. The ends lost 5 bases at V and 4 bases at J; junction bases unmatched: 11. The CDR3 spans 15 residues. CDR1 is SGHRS, CDR2 YFSETQ, per germline. CDR3 DNA sequence: TGCGCCAGCAGTGAAGGGACAGACGAGGTCTATGGCTACACCTTC. Protein sequence: CASSEGTDEVYGYTF.

The chain has TRBV5-1 and TRBJ1-1; D not certain. V lost 5 bases and J 0 bases, leaving 8 bases between the germline ends. The CDR3 extends over 13 amino acids. Germline CDR1 reads SGHRS; CDR2 reads YFSETQ. CDR3 in amino acids: CASSADMNTEAFF. The CDR3, as DNA: TGCGCCAGCAGTGCAGATATGAACACTGAAGCTTTCTTT.

J is TRBJ2-7 and V is TRBV20-1; 14 nucleotides agree with TRBD2. The CDR3 has 16 amino acids. Germline assignment: CDR1 DFQATT and CDR2 SNEGSKA (reference sequence). The V and J ends lost 2 bases and 7 bases, in that order; junction bases with no gene match: 10. The CDR3 sequence is CSARSTSGRGYNEQYV. In DNA, the CDR3 is TGCAGTGCTAGATCGACTAGCGGGAGGGGATACAATGAGCAGTACGTC.

The V and J genes are TRBV20-1 and TRBJ2-3; 11 nucleotides align to TRBD2. Losses at the gene ends were 5 bases for V and 3 bases for J; bases not matched to a gene: 1. Germline CDR1 is DFQATT and CDR2 is SNEGSKA (reference sequence). The CDR3 contains 13 residues. DNA for the CDR3: TGCAGTGCTGGGACTAGCGGAACAGATACGCAGTATTTT. This sequence encodes CSAGTSGTDTQYF.

About this clonotype itself: At one of its ends the junction is not consistent with the germline gene, which may arise from a read error. The V gene is TRBV5-1, the J gene TRBJ2-6, with D perhaps matching TRBD2 (7 bases). Germline V gene sequence: CDR1 SGHRS, CDR2 YFSETQ. This CDR3 is 18 amino acids long. The CDR3 bases are TGTGCCAGCAGTTTAGGCCTCCGGGGGGCTAGTGGGGCCAACGTCCTGACTTTC. Its protein is CASSLGLRGASGANVLTF.

The rearrangement joins TRBV20-1 to TRBJ1-5; D is perhaps TRBD1 (5 bases). Per germline, CDR1 DFQATT and CDR2 SNEGSKA (reference sequence). V was cut by 0 bases and J by 2 bases, with 11 bases left in between. The CDR3 is 15 residues long. The CDR3 DNA follows: TGCAGTGCTAGAGATAACGGCAGGGGCAATCAGCCCCAGCATTTT. The encoded protein is CSARDNGRGNQPQHF.

This chain connects TRBV25-1 to TRBJ1-1; the D is unclear. In germline, CDR1 is MGHDK, CDR2 SYGVNS. V gave up 1 base and J gave up 7 bases, with 13 bases separating them. The CDR3 consists of 14 residues. The CDR3 loop reads CASSEFRAVSEAFF. CDR3 in DNA: TGTGCCAGCAGTGAATTTCGGGCAGTGAGTGAAGCTTTCTTT.

The V gene is TRBV19, the J gene TRBJ1-1; 8 bases line up with TRBD1. This CDR3 contains 13 residues. Unmatched junction bases numbered 4, after V lost 4 bases and J lost 6 bases. Germline V gene sequence: CDR1 LNHDA, CDR2 SQIVND (reference sequence). CDR3 coding DNA: TGTGCCAGTAGTAACGTCAGGGGGCCTGAAGCTTTCTTT. This translates into CASSNVRGPEAFF.

This sequence joins TRBV10-3 and TRBJ2-3, with D possibly being TRBD2 (6 bases). The CDR3 covers 15 residues. The germline V and J ends were trimmed by 0 bases and 2 bases, with 9 bases remaining between them. Germline V gene data show CDR1 as ENHRY and CDR2 as SYGVKD. The CDR3 nucleotides are TGTGCCATCAGTGAGTCTAGCGGACCCACAGATACGCAGTATTTT. Encoded protein: CAISESSGPTDTQYF.